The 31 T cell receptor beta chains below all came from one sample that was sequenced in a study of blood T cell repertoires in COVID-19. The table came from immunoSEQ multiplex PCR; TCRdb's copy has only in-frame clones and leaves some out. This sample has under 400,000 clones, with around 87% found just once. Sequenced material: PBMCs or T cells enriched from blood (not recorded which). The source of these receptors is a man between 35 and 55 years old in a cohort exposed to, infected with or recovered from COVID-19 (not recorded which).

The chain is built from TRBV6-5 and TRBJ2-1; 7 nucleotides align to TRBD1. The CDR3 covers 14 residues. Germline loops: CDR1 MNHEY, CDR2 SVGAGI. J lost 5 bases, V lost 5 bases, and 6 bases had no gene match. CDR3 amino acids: CASSHRGLNNEQFF. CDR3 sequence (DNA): TGTGCCAGCAGTCACAGGGGTCTCAACAATGAGCAGTTCTTC.

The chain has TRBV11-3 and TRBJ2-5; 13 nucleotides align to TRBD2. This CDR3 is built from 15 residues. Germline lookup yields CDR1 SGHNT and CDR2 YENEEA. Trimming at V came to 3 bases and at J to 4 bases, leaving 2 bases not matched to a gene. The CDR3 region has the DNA TGTGCCAGCAGCTTTACTAGCGGGAGGGGAGAGACCCAGTACTTC. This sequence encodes CASSFTSGRGETQYF.

The DNA for the CDR3 is TGTGCCAGCAGCCATATTACGGGAGGGCTGGGAGATACGCAGTATTTT. This sequence encodes CASSHITGGLGDTQYF. This rearrangement joins TRBV4-2 to TRBJ2-3; 8 bases map to TRBD2. Germline CDR1 and CDR2: LGHNA and YNFKEQ. J was trimmed by 5 bases and V by 3 bases; bases with no gene match: 10. This CDR3 comprises 16 residues.

CDR3 sequence: CASGYGTGAGGYTF. CDR3 DNA: TGCGCCAGCGGATACGGGACAGGGGCCGGAGGCTACACCTTC. The J gene is TRBJ1-2, the V gene TRBV5-1; 10 nucleotides match TRBD1. The CDR3 has 14 residues. Germline assignment: CDR1 SGHRS and CDR2 YFSETQ. The trim removed 7 bases at V and 8 bases at J, leaving 11 bases unmatched.

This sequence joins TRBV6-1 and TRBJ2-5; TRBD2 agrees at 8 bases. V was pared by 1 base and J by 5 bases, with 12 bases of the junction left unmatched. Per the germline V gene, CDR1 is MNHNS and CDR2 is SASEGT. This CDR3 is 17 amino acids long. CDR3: CASSEGLGNSGSETQYF. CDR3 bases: TGTGCCAGCAGTGAAGGCCTTGGGAACAGCGGGAGTGAGACCCAGTACTTC.

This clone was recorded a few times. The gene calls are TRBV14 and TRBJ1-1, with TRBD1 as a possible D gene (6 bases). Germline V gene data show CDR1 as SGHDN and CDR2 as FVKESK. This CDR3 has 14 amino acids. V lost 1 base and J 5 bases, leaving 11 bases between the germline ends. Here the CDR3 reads CASSQVNRVTEAFF. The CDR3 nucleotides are TGTGCCAGCAGCCAAGTTAACAGGGTAACTGAAGCTTTCTTT. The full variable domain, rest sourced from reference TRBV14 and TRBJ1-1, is EAGVTQFPSHSVIEKGQTVTLRCDPISGHDNLYWYRRVMGKEIKFLLHFVKESKQDESGMPNNRFLAERTGGTYSTLKVQPAELEDSGVYFCASSQVNRVTEAFFGQGTRLTVV.

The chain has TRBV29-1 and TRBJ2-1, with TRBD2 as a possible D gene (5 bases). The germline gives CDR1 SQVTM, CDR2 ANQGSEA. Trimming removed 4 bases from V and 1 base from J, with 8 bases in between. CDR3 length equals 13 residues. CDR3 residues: CSVAEVSYNEQFF. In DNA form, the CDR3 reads TGCAGCGTTGCGGAGGTGTCCTACAATGAGCAGTTCTTC.

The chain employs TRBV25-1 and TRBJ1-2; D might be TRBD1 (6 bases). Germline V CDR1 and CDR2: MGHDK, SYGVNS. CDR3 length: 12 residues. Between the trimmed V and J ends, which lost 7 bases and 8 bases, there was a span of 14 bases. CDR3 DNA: TGTGCCAGCACGTCGGGGGGGCGAGGCTACACCTTC. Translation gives CASTSGGRGYTF.

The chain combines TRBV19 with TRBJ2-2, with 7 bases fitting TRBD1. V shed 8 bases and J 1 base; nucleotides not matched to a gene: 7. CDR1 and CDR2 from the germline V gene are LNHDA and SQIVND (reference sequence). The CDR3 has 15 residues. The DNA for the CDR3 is TGTGCCAGTCGGCGAGGGGACAGGAACACCGGGGAGCTGTTTTTT. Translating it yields CASRRGDRNTGELFF. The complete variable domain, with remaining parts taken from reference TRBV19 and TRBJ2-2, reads DGGITQSPKYLFRKEGQNVTLSCEQNLNHDAMYWYRQDPGQGLRLIYYSQIVNDFQKGDIAEGYSVSREKKESFPLTVTSAQKNPTAFYLCASRRGDRNTGELFFGEGSRLTVL.

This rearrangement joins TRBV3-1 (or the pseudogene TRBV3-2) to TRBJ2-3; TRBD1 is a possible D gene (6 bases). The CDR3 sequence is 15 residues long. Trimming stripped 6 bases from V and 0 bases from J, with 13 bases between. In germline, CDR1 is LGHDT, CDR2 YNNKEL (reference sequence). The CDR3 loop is CASSFRTVSTDTQYF. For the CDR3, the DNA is TGTGCCAGCAGTTTTAGGACAGTTAGCACAGATACGCAGTATTTT.

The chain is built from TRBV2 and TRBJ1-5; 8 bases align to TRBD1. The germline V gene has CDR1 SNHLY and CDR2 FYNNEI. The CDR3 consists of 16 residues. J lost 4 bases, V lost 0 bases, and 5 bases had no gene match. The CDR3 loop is CASSEARGQGNQPQHF. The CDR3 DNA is TGTGCCAGCAGTGAAGCGCGTGGACAGGGAAATCAGCCCCAGCATTTT.

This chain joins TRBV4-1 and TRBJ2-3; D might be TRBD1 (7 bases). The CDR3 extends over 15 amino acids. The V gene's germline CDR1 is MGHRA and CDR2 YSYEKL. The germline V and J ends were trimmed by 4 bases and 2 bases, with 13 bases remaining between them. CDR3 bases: TGCGCCAGCAGCCCCAGGGGGGACTCCACAGATACGCAGTATTTT. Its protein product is CASSPRGDSTDTQYF.

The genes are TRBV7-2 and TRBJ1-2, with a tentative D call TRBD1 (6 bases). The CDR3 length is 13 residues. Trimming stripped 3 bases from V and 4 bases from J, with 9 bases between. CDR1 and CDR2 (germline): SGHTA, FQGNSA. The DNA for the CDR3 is TGTGCCAGCAGCTTGGACAGCTCCTATGGCTACACCTTC. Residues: CASSLDSSYGYTF.

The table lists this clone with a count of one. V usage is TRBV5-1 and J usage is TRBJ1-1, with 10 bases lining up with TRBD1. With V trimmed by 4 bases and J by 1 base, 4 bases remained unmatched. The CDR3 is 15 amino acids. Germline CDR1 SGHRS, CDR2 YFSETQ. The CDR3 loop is CASSPGQGWNTEAFF. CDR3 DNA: TGCGCCAGCAGCCCGGGACAGGGGTGGAACACTGAAGCTTTCTTT.

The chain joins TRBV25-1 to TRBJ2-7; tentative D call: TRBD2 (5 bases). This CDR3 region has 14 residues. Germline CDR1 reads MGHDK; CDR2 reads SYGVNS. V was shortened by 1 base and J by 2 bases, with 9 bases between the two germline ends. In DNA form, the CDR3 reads TGTGCCAGCAGTGAATTTAGAGGGACCTACGAGCAGTACTTC. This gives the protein CASSEFRGTYEQYF.

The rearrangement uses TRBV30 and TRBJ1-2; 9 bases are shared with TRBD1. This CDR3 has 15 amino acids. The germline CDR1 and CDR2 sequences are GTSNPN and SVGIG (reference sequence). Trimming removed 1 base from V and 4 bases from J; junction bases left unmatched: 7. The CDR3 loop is CAWSALGQGIYGYTF. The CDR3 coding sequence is TGTGCCTGGAGTGCGCTGGGACAGGGAATCTATGGCTACACCTTC. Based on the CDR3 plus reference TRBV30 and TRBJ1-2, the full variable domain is SQTIHQWPATLVQPVGSPLSLECTVEGTSNPNLYWYRQAAGRGLQLLFYSVGIGQISSEVPQNLSASRPQDRQFILSSKKLLLSDSGFYLCAWSALGQGIYGYTFGSGTRLTVV.

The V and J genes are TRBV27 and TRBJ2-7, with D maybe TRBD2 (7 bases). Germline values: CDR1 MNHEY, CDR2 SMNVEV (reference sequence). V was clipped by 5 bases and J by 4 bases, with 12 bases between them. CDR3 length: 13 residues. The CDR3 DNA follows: TGTGCCAGCAGTGCAAGGGGGGGGTACGAGCAGTACTTC. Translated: CASSARGGYEQYF.

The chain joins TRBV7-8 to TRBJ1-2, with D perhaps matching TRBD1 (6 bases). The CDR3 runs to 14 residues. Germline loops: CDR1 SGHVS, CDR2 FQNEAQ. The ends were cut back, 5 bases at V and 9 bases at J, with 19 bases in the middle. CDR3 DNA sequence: TGTGCCAGCAGCGCCCATGCAGGGGAGTTGAGCTACACCTTC. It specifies CASSAHAGELSYTF.

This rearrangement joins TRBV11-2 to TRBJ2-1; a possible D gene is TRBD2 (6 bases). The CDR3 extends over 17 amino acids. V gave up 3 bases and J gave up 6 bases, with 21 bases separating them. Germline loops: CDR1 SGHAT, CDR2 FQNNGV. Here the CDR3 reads CASSFGTSPSSGNEQFF. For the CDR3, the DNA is TGTGCCAGCAGCTTCGGAACTAGCCCCTCGAGTGGCAATGAGCAGTTCTTC.

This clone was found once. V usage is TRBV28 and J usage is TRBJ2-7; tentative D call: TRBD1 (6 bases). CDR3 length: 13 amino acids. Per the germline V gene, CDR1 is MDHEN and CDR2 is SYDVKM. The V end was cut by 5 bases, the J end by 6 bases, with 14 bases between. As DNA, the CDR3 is TGTGCCAGCAGTATTGGACAGTCCCCCGAGCAGTACTTC. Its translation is CASSIGQSPEQYF.

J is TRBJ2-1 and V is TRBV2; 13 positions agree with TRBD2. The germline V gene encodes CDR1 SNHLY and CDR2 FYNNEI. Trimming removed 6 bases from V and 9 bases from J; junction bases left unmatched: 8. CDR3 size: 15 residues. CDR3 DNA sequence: TGTGCCAGCAGCCCAACTAGCGGGAGGGTCAGTGAGCAGTTCTTC. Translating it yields CASSPTSGRVSEQFF.

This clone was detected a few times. This CDR3 is CASSASGQGSQPQHF. CDR3 bases: TGTGCCAGCAGCGCGTCGGGACAGGGATCACAGCCCCAGCATTTT. J is TRBJ1-5 and V is TRBV9, with 9 bases fitting TRBD1. The CDR3 is 15 residues long. Per the germline V gene, CDR1 is SGDLS and CDR2 is YYNGEE. Trimming took 3 bases from V and 7 from J; bases not matched to a gene: 8.

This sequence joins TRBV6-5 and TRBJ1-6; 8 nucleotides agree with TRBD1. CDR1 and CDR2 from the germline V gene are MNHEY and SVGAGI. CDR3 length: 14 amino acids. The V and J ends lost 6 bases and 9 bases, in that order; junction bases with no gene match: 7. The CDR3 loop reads CASRLQGASSPLHF. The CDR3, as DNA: TGTGCCAGCAGGCTTCAGGGGGCGAGTTCACCCCTCCACTTT.

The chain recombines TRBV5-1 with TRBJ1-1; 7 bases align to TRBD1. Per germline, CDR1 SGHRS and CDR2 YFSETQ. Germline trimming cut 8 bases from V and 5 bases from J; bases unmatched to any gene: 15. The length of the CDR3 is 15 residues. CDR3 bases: TGCGCCAGTACAGGGGAAGGAATATGGGGAACTGAAGCTTTCTTT. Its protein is CASTGEGIWGTEAFF.

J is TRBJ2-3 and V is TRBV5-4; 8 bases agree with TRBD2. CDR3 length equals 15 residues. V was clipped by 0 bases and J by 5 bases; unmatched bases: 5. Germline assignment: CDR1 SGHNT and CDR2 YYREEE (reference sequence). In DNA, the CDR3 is TGTGCCAGCAGCTTGGCGGGCGGGGGGCGAGATACGCAGTATTTT. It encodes CASSLAGGGRDTQYF. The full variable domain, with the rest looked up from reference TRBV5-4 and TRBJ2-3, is ETGVTQSPTHLIKTRGQQVTLRCSSQSGHNTVSWYQQALGQGPQFIFQYYREEENGRGNFPPRFSGLQFPNYSSELNVNALELDDSALYLCASSLAGGGRDTQYFGPGTRLTVL.

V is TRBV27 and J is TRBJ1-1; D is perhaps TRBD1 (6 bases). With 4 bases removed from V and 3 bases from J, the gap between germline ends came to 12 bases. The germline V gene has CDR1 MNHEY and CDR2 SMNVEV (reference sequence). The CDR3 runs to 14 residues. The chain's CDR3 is CASSYTGRHTEAFF. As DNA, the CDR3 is TGTGCCAGCAGTTACACAGGGCGGCACACTGAAGCTTTCTTT.

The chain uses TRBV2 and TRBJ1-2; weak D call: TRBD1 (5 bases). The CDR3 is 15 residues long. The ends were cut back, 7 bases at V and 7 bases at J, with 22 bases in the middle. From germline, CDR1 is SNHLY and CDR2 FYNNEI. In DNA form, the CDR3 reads TGTGCCAGCACGATCACTAGCACGCAGGGTTCTGGCTACACCTTC. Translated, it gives CASTITSTQGSGYTF.

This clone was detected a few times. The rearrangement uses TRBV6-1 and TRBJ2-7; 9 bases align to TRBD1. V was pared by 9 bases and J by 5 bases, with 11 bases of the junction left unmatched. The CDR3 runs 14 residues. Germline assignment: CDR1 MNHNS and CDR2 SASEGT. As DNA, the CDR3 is TGTGCCAGTAAGACCGGGACAGGGATCAACGAGCAGTACTTC. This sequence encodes CASKTGTGINEQYF.

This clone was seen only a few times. DNA for the CDR3: TGCGCCAGCAGCCAAGATGGTCCGGGCTCCCCGGAGGCGCAGTATTTT. It is translated as CASSQDGPGSPEAQYF. V usage is TRBV4-1 and J usage is TRBJ2-3, with D perhaps matching TRBD2 (5 bases). Germline CDR1 MGHRA, CDR2 YSYEKL. The CDR3 covers 16 residues. Trimming stripped 0 bases from V and 10 bases from J, with 20 bases between.

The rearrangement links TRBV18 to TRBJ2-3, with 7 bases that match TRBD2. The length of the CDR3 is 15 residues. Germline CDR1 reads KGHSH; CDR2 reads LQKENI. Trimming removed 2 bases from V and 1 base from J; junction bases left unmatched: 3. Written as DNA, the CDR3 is TGTGCCAGCTCACCATTAACTAGCGGCACAGATACGCAGTATTTT. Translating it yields CASSPLTSGTDTQYF.

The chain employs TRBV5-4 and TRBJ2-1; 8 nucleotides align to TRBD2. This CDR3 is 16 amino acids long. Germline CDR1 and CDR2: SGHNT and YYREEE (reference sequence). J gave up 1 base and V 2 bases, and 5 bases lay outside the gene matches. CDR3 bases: TGTGCCAGCAGCTTTTCCGGGAGGGCTTCCTACAATGAGCAGTTCTTC. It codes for CASSFSGRASYNEQFF.